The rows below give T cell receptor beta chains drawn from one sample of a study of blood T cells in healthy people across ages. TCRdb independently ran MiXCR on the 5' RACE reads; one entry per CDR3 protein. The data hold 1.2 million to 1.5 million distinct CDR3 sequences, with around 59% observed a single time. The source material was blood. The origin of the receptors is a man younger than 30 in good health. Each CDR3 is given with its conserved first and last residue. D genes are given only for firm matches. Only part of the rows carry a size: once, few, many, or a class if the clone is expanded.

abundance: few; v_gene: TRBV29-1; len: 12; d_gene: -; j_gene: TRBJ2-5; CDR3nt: TGCAGCACCGATCGACCTGAAGAGACCCAGTACTTC; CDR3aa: CSTDRPEETQYF
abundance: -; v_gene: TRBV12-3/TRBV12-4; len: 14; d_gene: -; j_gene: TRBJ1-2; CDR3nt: TGTGCCAGCTCAGAAATGGTGGAGAGATATGGCTACACCTTC; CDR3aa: CASSEMVERYGYTF
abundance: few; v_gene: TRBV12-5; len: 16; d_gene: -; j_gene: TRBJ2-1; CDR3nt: TGTGCTAGTGGTTTCGGCTCGGGGGTGTCCTACAATGAGCAGTTCTTC; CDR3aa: CASGFGSGVSYNEQFF
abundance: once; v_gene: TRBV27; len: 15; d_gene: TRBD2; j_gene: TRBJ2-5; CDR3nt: TGTGCCAGCAGCCGACTAGCGGGGAAAGAAGAGACCCAGTACTTC; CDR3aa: CASSRLAGKEETQYF
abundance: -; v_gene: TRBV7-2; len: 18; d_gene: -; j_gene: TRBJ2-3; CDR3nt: TGTGCCAGCAGCTTTCTCCGCCAGAGGAGAGAGGGCGCAGATACGCAGTATTTT; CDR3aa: CASSFLRQRREGADTQYF
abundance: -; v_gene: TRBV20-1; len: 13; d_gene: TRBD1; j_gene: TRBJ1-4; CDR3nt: TGCAGTGCTGTCGGACAGGGTGCACGAAAACTGTTTTTT; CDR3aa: CSAVGQGARKLFF
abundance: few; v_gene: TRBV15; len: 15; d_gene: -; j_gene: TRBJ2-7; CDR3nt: TGTGCCACCAGCAGGGCCTTTGGAGGTAACTACGAGCAGTACTTC; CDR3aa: CATSRAFGGNYEQYF
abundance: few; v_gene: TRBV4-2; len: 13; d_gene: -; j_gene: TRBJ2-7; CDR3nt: TGTGCCACCGCTAGATCTCCCTCCTACGAGCAGTACTTC; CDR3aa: CATARSPSYEQYF
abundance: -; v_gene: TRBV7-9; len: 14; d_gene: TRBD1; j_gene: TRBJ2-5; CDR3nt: TGTGCCAGCAGATTCGGACAGGGGCAAGAGACCCAGTACTTC; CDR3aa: CASRFGQGQETQYF
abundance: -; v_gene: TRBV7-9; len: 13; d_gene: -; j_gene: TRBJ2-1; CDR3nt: TGTGCCAGCAGCTCCGCGGAAGGCAATGAGCAGTTCTTC; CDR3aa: CASSSAEGNEQFF
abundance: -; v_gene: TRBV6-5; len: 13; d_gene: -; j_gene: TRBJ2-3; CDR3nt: TGTGCCAGCAGTCCCTTTCATGATGATACGCAGTATTTT; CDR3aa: CASSPFHDDTQYF
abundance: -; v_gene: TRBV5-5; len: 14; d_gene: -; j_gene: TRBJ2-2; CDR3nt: TGTGCCAGCAGCTTAGTCAATTGGCCCGGGGAGCTGTTTTTT; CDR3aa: CASSLVNWPGELFF
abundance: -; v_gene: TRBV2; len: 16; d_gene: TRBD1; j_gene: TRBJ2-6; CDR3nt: TGTGCCAGCACTAGGGACAGGATATCTGGGGCCAACGTCCTGACTTTC; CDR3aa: CASTRDRISGANVLTF
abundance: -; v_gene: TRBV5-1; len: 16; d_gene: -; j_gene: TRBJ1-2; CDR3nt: TGCGCCAGCAGCTTGGACGGGGGCGGTTTAAACTATGGCTACACCTTC; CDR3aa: CASSLDGGGLNYGYTF
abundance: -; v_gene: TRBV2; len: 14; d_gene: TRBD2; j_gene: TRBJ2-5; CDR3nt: TGTGCCAGCAACGGCGGGGGGGGAGTGGAGACCCAGTACTTC; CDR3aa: CASNGGGGVETQYF
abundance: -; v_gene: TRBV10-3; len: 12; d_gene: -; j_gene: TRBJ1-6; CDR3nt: TGTGCCATCAGGACTCAAGATTCACCCCTCCACTTT; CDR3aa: CAIRTQDSPLHF
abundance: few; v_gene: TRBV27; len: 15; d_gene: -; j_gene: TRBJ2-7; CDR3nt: TGTGCCAGCAGTTCGCCGGGACGGCGAACGTACGAGCAGTACTTC; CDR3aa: CASSSPGRRTYEQYF
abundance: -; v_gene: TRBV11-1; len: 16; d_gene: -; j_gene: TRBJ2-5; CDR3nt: TGTGCCAGCAGCTTATATGGGGCGCCAGGGCAAGAGACCCAGTACTTC; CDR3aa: CASSLYGAPGQETQYF
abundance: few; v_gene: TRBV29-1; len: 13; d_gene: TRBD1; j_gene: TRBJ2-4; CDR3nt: TGCAGCGTCCAAGGACAGGGGAAAAACATTCAGTACTTC; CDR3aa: CSVQGQGKNIQYF
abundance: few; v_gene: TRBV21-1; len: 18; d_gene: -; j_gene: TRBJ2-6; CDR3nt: TGTGCCAGCAGCAAAGGGGGACGGGAAAGTTCTGGGGCCAACGTCCTGACTTTC; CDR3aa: CASSKGGRESSGANVLTF
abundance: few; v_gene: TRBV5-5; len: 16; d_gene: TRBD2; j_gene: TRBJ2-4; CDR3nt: TGTGCCAGCAGCTTAGCGGGAGCAGGGGCCAAAAACATTCAGTACTTC; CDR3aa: CASSLAGAGAKNIQYF
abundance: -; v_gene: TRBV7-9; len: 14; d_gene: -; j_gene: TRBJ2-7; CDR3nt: TGTGCCAGCAGCCATACTGGGGCGGTTTACGAGCAGTACTTC; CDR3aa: CASSHTGAVYEQYF
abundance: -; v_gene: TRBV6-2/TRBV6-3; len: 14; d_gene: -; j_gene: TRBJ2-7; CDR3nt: TGTGCCAGCAGTTACGCGGCAGGGCCCTACGAGCAGTACTTC; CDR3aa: CASSYAAGPYEQYF
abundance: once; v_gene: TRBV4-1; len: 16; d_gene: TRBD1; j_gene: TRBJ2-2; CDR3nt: TGCGCCAGCAGCCATGGACAGGACAGTTTTTCGGGGGAGCTGTTTTTT; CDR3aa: CASSHGQDSFSGELFF
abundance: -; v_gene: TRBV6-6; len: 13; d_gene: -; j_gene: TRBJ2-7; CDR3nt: TGTGCCAGCAGCCCAACAGGGTCCCACGAGCAGTACTTC; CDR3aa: CASSPTGSHEQYF
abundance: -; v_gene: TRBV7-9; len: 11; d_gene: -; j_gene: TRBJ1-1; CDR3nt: TGTGCCAGCATTCAGGGAACTGAAGCTTTCTTT; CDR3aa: CASIQGTEAFF
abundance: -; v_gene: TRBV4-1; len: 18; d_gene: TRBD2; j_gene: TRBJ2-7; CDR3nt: TGCGCCAGCAGCCATGTTTTTCTAGCGGGAGGGGGAGGGAATGAGCAGTACTTC; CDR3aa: CASSHVFLAGGGGNEQYF
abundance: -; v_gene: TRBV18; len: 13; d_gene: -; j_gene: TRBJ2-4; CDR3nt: TGTGCCAGCTCACCAGGCAGGGCCGGCCAGCAGTACTTC; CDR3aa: CASSPGRAGQQYF
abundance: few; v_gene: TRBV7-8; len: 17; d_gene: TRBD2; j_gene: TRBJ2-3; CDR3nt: TGTGCCAGCAGCTTAGTGGGTAGCGGGGGCCCTCGGGATACGCAGTATTTT; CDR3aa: CASSLVGSGGPRDTQYF
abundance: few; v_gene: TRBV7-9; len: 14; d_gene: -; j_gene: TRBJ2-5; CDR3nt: TGTGCCAGCAGCCATGGACCCGCACACGAGACCCAGTACTTC; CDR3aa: CASSHGPAHETQYF
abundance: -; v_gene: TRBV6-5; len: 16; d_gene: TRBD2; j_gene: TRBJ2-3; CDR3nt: TGTGCCAGCAGTTACTCTTCTAGCGGGGGCACAGATACGCAGTATTTT; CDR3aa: CASSYSSSGGTDTQYF
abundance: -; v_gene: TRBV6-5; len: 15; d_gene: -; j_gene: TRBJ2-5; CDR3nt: TGTGCCAGCAGTTCGACGTACGGGACTCAAGAGACCCAGTACTTC; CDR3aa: CASSSTYGTQETQYF
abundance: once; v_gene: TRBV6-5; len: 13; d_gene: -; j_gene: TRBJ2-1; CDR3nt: TGTGCCAGCAAACGGGACCTATACAATGAGCAGTTCTTC; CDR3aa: CASKRDLYNEQFF
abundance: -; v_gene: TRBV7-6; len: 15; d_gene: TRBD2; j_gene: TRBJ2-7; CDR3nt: TGTGCCAGCAGCTCCCTAAGAGGGAGGGCGGGCGAGCAGTACTTC; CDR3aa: CASSSLRGRAGEQYF
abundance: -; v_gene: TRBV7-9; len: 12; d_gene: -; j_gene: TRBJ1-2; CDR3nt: TGTGCCAGCAGCTTAGATCCCTATGGCTACACCTTC; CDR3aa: CASSLDPYGYTF
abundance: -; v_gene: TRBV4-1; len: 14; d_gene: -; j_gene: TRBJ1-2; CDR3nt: TGCGCCAGCAGCCAAGTTACCCGGTACTATGGCTACACCTTC; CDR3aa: CASSQVTRYYGYTF
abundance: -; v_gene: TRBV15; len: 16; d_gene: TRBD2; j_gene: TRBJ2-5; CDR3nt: TGTGCCACCAGCAGACCCCGGGACTACGACGTAGAGACCCAGTACTTC; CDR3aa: CATSRPRDYDVETQYF
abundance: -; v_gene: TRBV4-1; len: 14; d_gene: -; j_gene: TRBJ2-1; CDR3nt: TGCGCCAGCAGCCAAAAGCCACTGGCAAATGAGCAGTTCTTC; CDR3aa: CASSQKPLANEQFF
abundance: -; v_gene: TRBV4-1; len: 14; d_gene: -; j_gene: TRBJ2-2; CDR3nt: TGCGCCAGCAGCCACAGACAGTACACCGGGGAGCTGTTTTTT; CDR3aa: CASSHRQYTGELFF
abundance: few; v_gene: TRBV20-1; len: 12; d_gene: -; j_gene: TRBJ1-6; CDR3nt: TGCATGGGGGGAGGGCGAAATTCACCCCTCCACTTT; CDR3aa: CMGGGRNSPLHF
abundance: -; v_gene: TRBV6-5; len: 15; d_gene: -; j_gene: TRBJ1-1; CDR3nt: TGTGCCAGCAGTTACTCGGAGGCTCTGAACACTGAAGCTTTCTTT; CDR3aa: CASSYSEALNTEAFF
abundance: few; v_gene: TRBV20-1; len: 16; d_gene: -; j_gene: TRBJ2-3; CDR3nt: TGCAGTGCTCCCGGCTTTGGCGGGACCAGACCAGATACGCAGTATTTT; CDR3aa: CSAPGFGGTRPDTQYF
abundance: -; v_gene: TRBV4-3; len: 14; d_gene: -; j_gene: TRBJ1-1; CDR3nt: TGCGCCAGCAGCCAAACTTGGGGGGACACTGAAGCTTTCTTT; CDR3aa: CASSQTWGDTEAFF
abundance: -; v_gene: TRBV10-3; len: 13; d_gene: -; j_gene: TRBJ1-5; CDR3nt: TGTGCCATCAGTGAGGAGGACATTAAGCCCCAGCATTTT; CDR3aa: CAISEEDIKPQHF
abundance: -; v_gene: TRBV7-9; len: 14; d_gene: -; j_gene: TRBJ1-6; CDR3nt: TGTGCCAGCAGCTTCCCCAGTAGGGATTCACCCCTCCACTTT; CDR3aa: CASSFPSRDSPLHF